The entry below describes one T cell receptor beta chain. The CDR3 covers 15 residues. Trimming cost V 2 bases and J 0 bases, with 11 bases left between them. Germline V lookup: CDR1 SEHNR, CDR2 FQNEAQ (reference sequence). Profiled with immunoSEQ multiplex PCR; TCRdb holds only in-frame clones, not every one. The sample lists approximately 53,000 clones, around nine tenths occurring once. These data belong to a study of T cell changes during pregnancy in multiple sclerosis. The chain carries TRBV7-9 and TRBJ2-7; possibly TRBD2 for D (6 bases). The specimen comprised CD4+ T cells from peripheral blood mononuclear cells, sampled before pregnancy. The receptor was derived from a female donor with multiple sclerosis, enrolled in a pregnancy study. The CDR3 DNA is TGTGCCAGCAGCTTAAGAATGGGGGGCTCCTACGAGCAGTACTTC. This codes for CASSLRMGGSYEQYF.